This note documents a single TCR beta chain sequence. The data were produced by immunoSEQ multiplex PCR, yet TCRdb's version contains in-frame clones alone and is incomplete. The sample lists about 660,000 clones; 88% were seen once. This record comes from a study of shared T cell receptors in the human thymus. These same records also appear under a second study, on human thymus T cells.

Sequenced material: thymocytes. The TCR originated in a boy younger than two with a congenital heart defect.

The CDR3 protein is CAWSVRGGRGGDEQFF. CDR3 DNA sequence: TGTGCCTGGAGTGTACGAGGCGGGAGGGGAGGGGATGAGCAGTTCTTC. The chain joins TRBV30 to TRBJ2-1; 9 positions match TRBD2. The germline gives CDR1 GTSNPN, CDR2 SVGIG (reference sequence). This CDR3 has 16 residues. Trimming removed 0 bases from V and 8 bases from J; junction bases left unmatched: 11.